This entry features one T cell receptor (beta chain) sequence. The antigen is undetermined. These data belong to a study of a mutant IDH1 vaccine in newly diagnosed glioma. Study in general: Patients' prior therapy spanned radiotherapy, temozolomide, or both; most underwent both. Study observations and caveats: Apparently, pseudoprogression bore no relation to changes among the top peripheral T cell clonotypes.

V gave up 5 bases and J gave up 2 bases; unmatched junction bases: 6. The CDR3 spans 16 residues. CDR1 is SGHTA, CDR2 FQGNSA, per germline. Data came from immunoSEQ multiplex PCR; TCRdb stores just in-frame clones and leaves some out. The repertoire includes roughly 51,000 clones, 86% of them detected once, and about 2.2% sits in the top ten. Time point of the sample: baseline, week 1 (first vaccination visit). Treatment described: pre-vaccination baseline after standard-of-care therapy. V gene TRBV7-2 combines with J gene TRBJ2-5, with 12 bases fitting TRBD2. The receptor was isolated from a man in his forties with glioma. The sample was PBMCs, taken from a glioma patient treated with radiotherapy, temozolomide or both. DNA of the CDR3: TGTGCCAGCAGCCCCCGACTAGCGGGAGTGCAAGAGACCCAGTACTTC. This codes for CASSPRLAGVQETQYF. Full variable domain (remainder filled in from reference TRBV7-2 and TRBJ2-5): GAGVSQSPSNKVTEKGKDVELRCDPISGHTALYWYRQSLGQGLEFLIYFQGNSAPDKSGLPSDRFSAERTGGSVSTLTIQRTQQEDSAVYLCASSPRLAGVQETQYFGPGTRLLVL.